Below, 20 T cell receptor beta chains from the same sample are listed, as sequenced in a study of post-analysis software for immune sequencing data. Unique-molecular-identifier-tagged TCR beta cDNA libraries were used. TCRdb redid the calling of the PCR reads with MiXCR, one entry per CDR3 protein. Of 750,000 to 900,000 distinct CDR3 sequences listed, around 46% are singletons. These receptors lack a known antigen. General study points: Four or five TRBV segments (TRBV5-6, TRBV5-1 and TRBV20-1 among them) occurred more frequently in patients than in controls.

The sequencing sample was made of blood. These receptors were collected from a girl aged 5 to 17 with multiple sclerosis.

Of note for this clonotype: A much larger clonotype is one base distant, so this may be a read error. The rearrangement uses TRBV5-1 and TRBJ1-2; 8 positions agree with TRBD1. CDR1 is SGHRS, CDR2 YFSETQ, per germline. This CDR3 region has 15 residues. Written as DNA, the CDR3 is TGCGCCAGCAGCTTGGAAGGACAGGGCAACTATGGCCACACCTTC. This gives the protein CASSLEGQGNYGHTF.

This chain links TRBV7-2 with TRBJ2-7; the D gene is possibly TRBD2 (7 bases). CDR3 length: 16 residues. Looked up from germline, CDR1 is SGHTA and CDR2 is FQGNSA. The ends were cut back, 5 bases at V and 0 bases at J, with 17 bases in the middle. The CDR3 bases are TGTGCCAGCAGCCCCACCAAGGGGGGGCCCTCCTACGAGCAGTACTTC. This encodes CASSPTKGGPSYEQYF.

The chain uses TRBV2 and TRBJ1-2; 8 nucleotides agree with TRBD1. The CDR3 sequence is 15 residues long. Germline lookup yields CDR1 SNHLY and CDR2 FYNNEI. V lost 2 bases to trimming and J lost 5 bases; unmatched junction nucleotides: 7. The CDR3 protein is CASSERGTGRYGYTF. CDR3 DNA: TGTGCCAGCAGTGAAAGGGGGACAGGACGTTATGGCTACACCTTC.

Only a few counts were recorded for this clonotype. The chain employs TRBV10-3 and TRBJ2-1, with 11 bases matching TRBD2. CDR1 is ENHRY and CDR2 is SYGVKD in the germline V gene. Unmatched junction bases numbered 3, after V lost 2 bases and J lost 0 bases. This CDR3 contains 17 residues. The DNA of the CDR3 is TGTGCCATCAGTGAGACTAGCGGGGGAAGCTCCTACAATGAGCAGTTCTTC. This translates into CAISETSGGSSYNEQFF.

The J gene is TRBJ1-4, the V gene TRBV24-1; the match to TRBD1 covers 10 bases. The length of the CDR3 is 15 residues. The junction had 5 bases not matched to a gene; V was cut back by 4 bases and J by 7 bases. From germline, CDR1 is KGHDR and CDR2 SFDVKD. The CDR3 region is CATSDPGQGTEKLFF. The CDR3 DNA is TGTGCCACCAGTGACCCGGGACAGGGGACTGAAAAACTGTTTTTT.

Details on this clonotype: One end of the junction is discordant with germline, which a read error may explain. The J gene is TRBJ1-5, the V gene TRBV20-1, with TRBD1 as a possible D gene (6 bases). The CDR3 extends over 14 amino acids. Germline V gene sequence: CDR1 DFQATT, CDR2 SNEGSKA (reference sequence). CDR3 DNA: TGCAGTGCGGGGGGGGCATCAGGGGATCAGCTCCAGCATTTT. This sequence encodes CSAGGASGDQLQHF.

This rearrangement joins TRBV4-3 to TRBJ1-2, with D unresolved. Trimming pared 1 base from V and 8 bases from J, leaving 11 bases between. This CDR3 spans 13 amino acids. Germline V gene data show CDR1 as LGHNA and CDR2 as YSLEER. CDR3 sequence: CASSQGKFDGYTF. CDR3 DNA: TGCGCCAGCAGCCAAGGGAAGTTCGACGGCTACACCTTC.

The CDR3 sequence is CAISADASNQPQHF. The CDR3 nucleotides are TGTGCCATCAGTGCGGACGCTAGCAATCAGCCCCAGCATTTT. This chain joins TRBV10-3 and TRBJ1-5; D is undetermined. CDR1 is ENHRY, CDR2 SYGVKD, per germline. V lost 4 bases and J lost 0, with 7 bases in between. The length of the CDR3 is 14 residues.

In its sample, this clonotype was seen once. This rearrangement joins TRBV7-2 to TRBJ1-5; D possibly corresponds to TRBD1 (6 bases). V lost 3 bases, J lost 0 bases, and 12 bases lay in between. Germline assignment: CDR1 SGHTA and CDR2 FQGNSA. The CDR3 length is 16 residues. Here the CDR3 reads CASSFGQPVSNQPQHF. The CDR3 DNA follows: TGTGCCAGCAGCTTCGGACAGCCCGTTAGCAATCAGCCCCAGCATTTT.

There are a few counts of this clonotype. The CDR3 DNA reads as TGTGCCAGCCGACGGACTAGCGGGAGGAACAATGAGCAGTTCTTC. Amino acids: CASRRTSGRNNEQFF. The gene calls are TRBV27 and TRBJ2-1, with 14 bases fitting TRBD2. The ends lost 8 bases at V and 5 bases at J; junction bases unmatched: 5. The CDR3 covers 15 residues. Per the germline V gene, CDR1 is MNHEY and CDR2 is SMNVEV (reference sequence).

This clonotype has more than one count but fewer than ten. The chain couples TRBV15 to TRBJ2-3; 9 nucleotides line up with TRBD1. The V gene end was trimmed by 4 bases and the J gene end by 1 base; junction bases not matched to a gene: 3. CDR1 and CDR2 (germline): LNHNV, YYDKDF (reference sequence). The CDR3 contains 15 residues. CDR3 coding DNA: TGTGCCACCAGCACACGGACAGGGGGCACAGATACGCAGTATTTT. It is translated as CATSTRTGGTDTQYF.

This sequence joins TRBV4-2 and TRBJ2-5; D is undetermined. The DNA end is more similar to TRBJ2-7, so the J call may be wrong. The V gene's germline CDR1 is LGHNA and CDR2 YNFKEQ. This CDR3 contains 14 residues. The CDR3 loop is CASSPRIPTYEQYF. The DNA of the CDR3 is TGTGCCAGCAGCCCTAGGATCCCGACCTACGAGCAGTACTTC.

This clonotype has only a few counts. The CDR3 bases are TGTGCCAGCAGTTCCGGGGGACAGGGGGCTCTGGAGACCCAGTACTTC. The encoded protein is CASSSGGQGALETQYF. The chain links TRBV12-3 or TRBV12-4 to TRBJ2-5; 12 bases fit TRBD1. The V segment lost 4 bases and the J segment 5 bases; nucleotides outside the gene matches: 8. This CDR3 region has 16 residues.

To note about this clonotype: At one end, the junction sequence differs from germline, possibly due to a read error. The rearrangement uses TRBV6-5 and TRBJ1-1; 7 nucleotides match TRBD1. Germline assignment: CDR1 MNHEY and CDR2 SVGAGI. This CDR3 spans 11 amino acids. Here the CDR3 reads CACRGATEAFF. The CDR3 DNA is TGTGCCTGCAGGGGGGCTACTGAAGCTTTCTTT.

The rearrangement joins TRBV6-2 or TRBV6-3 to TRBJ2-2, with 7 nucleotides matching TRBD2. After removal of 4 bases from V and 6 bases from J, the junction contained 5 bases not matched to a gene. Germline V gene data show CDR1 as MNHEY and CDR2 as SVGEGT. This CDR3 spans 14 amino acids. The CDR3 DNA sequence: TGTGCCAGCAGTTGGGCGGGAGTTCCCGGGGAGCTGTTTTTT. This gives the protein CASSWAGVPGELFF.

The chain employs TRBV7-9 and TRBJ1-2, with a tentative D call TRBD1 (6 bases). Trimming stripped 5 bases from V and 3 bases from J, with 13 bases between. The CDR3 length is 14 residues. Germline assignment: CDR1 SEHNR and CDR2 FQNEAQ (reference sequence). Here the CDR3 reads CASSPQQGDYGYTF. The CDR3 DNA sequence: TGTGCCAGCAGCCCCCAACAGGGCGACTATGGCTACACCTTC.

The V gene is TRBV29-1, the J gene TRBJ2-7, with TRBD2 identical over 7 bases. The germline CDR1 and CDR2 sequences are SQVTM and ANQGSEA. CDR3 length: 14 amino acids. Losses at the gene ends were 4 bases for V and 1 base for J; bases not matched to a gene: 7. CDR3 bases: TGCAGCGTTGTATCGGCGGGAGAGTCCTACGAGCAGTACTTC. Amino acids: CSVVSAGESYEQYF.

This chain joins TRBV20-1 and TRBJ2-1; D possibly corresponds to TRBD2 (6 bases). The CDR3 length is 16 residues. From germline, CDR1 is DFQATT and CDR2 SNEGSKA (reference sequence). V was clipped by 5 bases and J by 8 bases, with 25 bases between them. The CDR3 sequence: CSAAEMGGARADEQFF. CDR3 in DNA: TGCAGTGCTGCAGAAATGGGCGGGGCGAGGGCGGATGAGCAGTTCTTC.

This clonotype appeared a few times. The chain carries TRBV15 and TRBJ2-4; 8 nucleotides match TRBD1. V dropped 4 bases and J dropped 7; count of bases not matched to a gene: 9. The CDR3 contains 15 residues. The germline V gene encodes CDR1 LNHNV and CDR2 YYDKDF (reference sequence). The CDR3 region is CATSNDRGQGNIQYF. The DNA for the CDR3 is TGTGCCACCAGCAACGACAGGGGCCAGGGGAACATTCAGTACTTC. Together with reference TRBV15 and TRBJ2-4, the CDR3 gives the full variable domain: DAMVIQNPRYQVTQFGKPVTLSCSQTLNHNVMYWYQQKSSQAPKLLFHYYDKDFNNEADTPDNFQSRRPNTSFCFLDIRSPGLGDTAMYLCATSNDRGQGNIQYFGAGTRLSVL.

V and J are TRBV7-6 and TRBJ2-5; 7 bases are shared with TRBD1. The CDR3 totals 17 residues. Germline V lookup: CDR1 SGHVS, CDR2 FNYEAQ. Trimming took 5 bases from V and 0 from J; bases not matched to a gene: 12. This chain's CDR3 is CASSPRQGLSYQETQYF. CDR3 DNA: TGTGCCAGCAGCCCGAGACAGGGCCTATCGTACCAAGAGACCCAGTACTTC.